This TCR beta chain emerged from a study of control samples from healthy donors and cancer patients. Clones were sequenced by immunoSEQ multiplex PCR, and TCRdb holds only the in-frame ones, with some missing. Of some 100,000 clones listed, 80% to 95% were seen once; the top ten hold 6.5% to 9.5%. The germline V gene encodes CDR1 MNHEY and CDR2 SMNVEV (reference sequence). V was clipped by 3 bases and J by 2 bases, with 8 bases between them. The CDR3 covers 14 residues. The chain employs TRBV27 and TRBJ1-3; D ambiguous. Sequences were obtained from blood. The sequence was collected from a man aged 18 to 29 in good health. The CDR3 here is CASSLGKTGNTIYF. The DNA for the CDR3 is TGTGCCAGCAGTTTGGGAAAGACTGGAAACACCATATATTTT.